This T cell receptor (beta chain) was identified during a study of Tregs in tolerant kidney transplant recipients. TCRdb keeps only in-frame clones here, not all; method: immunoSEQ multiplex PCR. The data show around 50,000 clones, approximately 91% seen once. Unmatched junction bases numbered 4, after V lost 3 bases and J lost 1 base. Germline-derived CDR1 and CDR2 are LGHNA and YSLEER. The CDR3 has 15 amino acids. Related graft donors supplied nonmyeloablative bone marrow transplants, and mixed chimerism was transient. CD4+CD25+CD127- Tregs, CD4+CD25- non-Tregs, CD4 and CD8 cells were sorted. This clonotype was obtained from a human patient who received a combined kidney and bone marrow transplant. T cells may partly derive from the graft donor. The specimen comprised CD8+ T cells from blood (PBMCs), sampled 24 months after the transplant. The genes are TRBV4-3 and TRBJ2-7; TRBD1 agrees at 9 bases. The CDR3 DNA reads as TGCGCCAGCAGCCAGGGACAGGGAATATCCTACGAGCAGTACTTC. Translating it yields CASSQGQGISYEQYF.